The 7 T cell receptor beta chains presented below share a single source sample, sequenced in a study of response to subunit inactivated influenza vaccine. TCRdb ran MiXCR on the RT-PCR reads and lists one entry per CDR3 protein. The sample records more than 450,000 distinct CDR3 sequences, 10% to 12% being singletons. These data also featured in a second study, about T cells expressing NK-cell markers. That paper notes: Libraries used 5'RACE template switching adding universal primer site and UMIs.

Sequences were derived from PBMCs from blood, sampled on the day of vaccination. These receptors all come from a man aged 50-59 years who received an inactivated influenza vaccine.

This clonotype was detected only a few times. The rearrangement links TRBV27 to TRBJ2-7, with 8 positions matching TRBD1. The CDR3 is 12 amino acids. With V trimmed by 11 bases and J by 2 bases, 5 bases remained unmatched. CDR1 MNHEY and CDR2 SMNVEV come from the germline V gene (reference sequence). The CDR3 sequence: CAGRTGTYEQYF. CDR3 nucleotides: TGTGCCGGCCGGACAGGGACCTACGAGCAGTACTTC.

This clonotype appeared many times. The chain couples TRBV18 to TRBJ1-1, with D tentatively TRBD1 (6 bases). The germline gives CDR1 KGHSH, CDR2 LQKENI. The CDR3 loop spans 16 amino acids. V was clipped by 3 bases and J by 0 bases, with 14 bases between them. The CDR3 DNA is TGTGCCAGCTCACCGACCAACAGGGCACTGAACACTGAAGCTTTCTTT. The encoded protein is CASSPTNRALNTEAFF.

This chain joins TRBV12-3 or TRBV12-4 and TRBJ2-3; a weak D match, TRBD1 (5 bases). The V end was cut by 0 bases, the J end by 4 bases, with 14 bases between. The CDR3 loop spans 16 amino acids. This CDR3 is CASSLASGIRADTQYF. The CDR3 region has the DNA TGTGCCAGCAGTTTAGCGTCAGGGATCCGGGCAGATACGCAGTATTTT.

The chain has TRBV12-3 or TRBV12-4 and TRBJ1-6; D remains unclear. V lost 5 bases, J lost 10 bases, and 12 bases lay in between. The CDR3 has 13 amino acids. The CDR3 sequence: CASSLRIRSPLHF. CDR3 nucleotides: TGTGCCAGCAGTCTCAGGATTAGGTCACCCCTCCACTTT.

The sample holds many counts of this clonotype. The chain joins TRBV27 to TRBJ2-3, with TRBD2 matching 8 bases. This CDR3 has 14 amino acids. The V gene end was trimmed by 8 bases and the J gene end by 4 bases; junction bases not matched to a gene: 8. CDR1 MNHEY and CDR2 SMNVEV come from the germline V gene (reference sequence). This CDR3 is CASLGGAEADTQYF. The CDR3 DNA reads TGTGCCAGCCTCGGGGGGGCTGAGGCAGATACGCAGTATTTT.

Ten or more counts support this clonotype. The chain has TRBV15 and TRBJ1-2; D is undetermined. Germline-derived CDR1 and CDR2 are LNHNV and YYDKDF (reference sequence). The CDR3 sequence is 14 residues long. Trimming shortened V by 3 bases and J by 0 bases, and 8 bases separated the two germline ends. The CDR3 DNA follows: TGTGCCACCAGCAGGGGTTTCTCTAACTATGGCTACACCTTC. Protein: CATSRGFSNYGYTF.

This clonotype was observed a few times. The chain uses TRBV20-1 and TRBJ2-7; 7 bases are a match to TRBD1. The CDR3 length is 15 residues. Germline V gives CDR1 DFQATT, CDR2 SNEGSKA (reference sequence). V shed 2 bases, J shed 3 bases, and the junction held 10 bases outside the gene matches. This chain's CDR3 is CSARRLQGEIYEQYF. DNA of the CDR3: TGCAGTGCTAGAAGGCTTCAGGGGGAGATCTACGAGCAGTACTTC.